This TCR beta chain was captured by sequencing in a study of blood T cell repertoires in COVID-19. About the study: The cDNA or gDNA used as material had been derived from T cells, B-cell-depleted T cells, or PBMCs.

Some clones are missing from TCRdb's copy, which holds only in-frame ones; the method was immunoSEQ multiplex PCR. Of 150,000 to 200,000 clones listed, around 83% are singletons. CDR1 is LNHDA, CDR2 SQIVND, per germline (reference sequence). The CDR3 covers 16 residues. V shed 2 bases and J 4 bases; nucleotides not matched to a gene: 5. This TCR was recovered from a woman in her seventies with COVID-19, enrolled during active disease. Sequenced: peripheral blood. The gene calls are TRBV19 and TRBJ2-1; 10 nucleotides match TRBD2. The CDR3 reads CASSIRGLATYNEQFF. CDR3 DNA: TGTGCCAGTAGTATACGGGGACTAGCGACTTACAATGAGCAGTTCTTC. The variable domain in full, completed from reference TRBV19 and TRBJ2-1, reads DGGITQSPKYLFRKEGQNVTLSCEQNLNHDAMYWYRQDPGQGLRLIYYSQIVNDFQKGDIAEGYSVSREKKESFPLTVTSAQKNPTAFYLCASSIRGLATYNEQFFGPGTRLTVL.